The source of this T cell receptor (beta chain) is a study of STAT5B mutations in CD4+ large granular lymphocyte leukemia (dated by TCRdb to between 2021 and 2024). Broadly, across the study: Among the healthy controls, the CDR3 'QG' motif was associated with a particular HLA allele. Flow cytometry on FACSCanto II or FACSVerse confirmed that purified fractions exceeded 95% purity among lymphocytes. The TCRbeta repertoires of CD4+ T-cell large granular lymphocyte leukemia patients were compared with the TCRbeta repertoires of healthy blood donors.

The healthy control group was made up of around 40 blood donors, and the Finnish Red Cross blood service supplied their buffy coats. All TCR-sequenced material derived from peripheral blood: patient blood samples and healthy donor buffy coats. Peripheral blood mononuclear cells were isolated by Ficoll-Hypaque gradient centrifugation. CD4+ cells were purified magnetically from the buffy coats of healthy controls. Genomic DNA was extracted with the Gentra Puregene Cell and Tissue kit and quantified on a Qubit 2.0 fluorometer. The germline V gene (reference sequence) sets CDR1 to MNHNY and CDR2 to SVGAGI. V drops 5 bases and J drops 1 base, leaving 3 bases in between. There are 11 amino acids in the CDR3, from cysteine to phenylalanine inclusive. Kept here is only the CDR3 DNA, which spans 33 bases and is read in frame from base 1. Study-wide findings and limitations: Main leukemic clonotypes were private to each patient, although about 25% appeared at low frequency in other patients' non-leukemic repertoires. Enrichment of TRBV06-family usage was observed among the top patient clones (8/27) relative to healthy controls (2/35). The data were not HLA-matched, and the higher clonality in CD4+ T-LGLL than in CD8+ T-LGLL could be due to the relatively small sample size. Greater clonality appeared to be present in CD4-sorted patient repertoires than in healthy CD4+ repertoires, and the difference was retained after the putative leukemic clones were removed.

This clone came up a few times. It lacks a known antigen. Base qualities are missing; no much larger clone stands one base away. TCRbeta rearrangements were sequenced from genomic DNA using the immunoSEQ assay at survey resolution. Processing in the source paper ran as follows. In the TCR sequencing data, the smallest productive clonotype frequency that could be detected was 2.59 x 10-5. Only productive TCRbeta rearrangements, meaning sequences that were complete and in-frame, were kept for the analyses. Clonality for each sample was calculated as Simpson clonality in the immunoSEQ Analyzer version 3.0. Clones were binned by frequency as very rare, small, medium, large (1-20%) or hyperexpanded (>20%). Generation probabilities were estimated with OLGA 1.2.3, V-gene circos plots were made with VDJtools, specificities were searched in VDJdb, and CDR3 motifs were identified with GLIPH. Sourced from immuneACCESS, this table was stored by TCRdb with only in-frame sequences that have V and J called. A share of the clones is absent; for the studies checked, an unresolved V gene accounts for under half, and the remainder has no known explanation. V and J calls and clone size are given by that table; D and trimming were obtained from the DNA. This sample holds approximately 30,000 clones; about 89% were observed only once. Around 0.38% of the sample is in the top ten clones.

This receptor was taken from a human donor in good health. Specimen: CD4+ T cells from blood buffy coats. Recombination joined TRBV6-6 with TRBJ2-7; no D gene is confidently identified. In nucleotide form, the sequence is TGTGCCAGCAGTATGTCCTACGAGCAGTACTTC. Its coded protein is CASSMSYEQYF.